This T cell receptor beta chain was identified during a study of T cell changes during pregnancy in multiple sclerosis. Measured with immunoSEQ multiplex PCR; TCRdb has only the in-frame clones, and not every one. The top ten clones hold approximately 0.85% of a sample with 50,000 to 65,000 clones, roughly 92% of them seen once. About this clone itself: The same CDR3 is also encoded by other DNA sequences in this sample.

The CDR3 runs 16 residues. Germline-derived CDR1 and CDR2 are SGHRS and YFSETQ. The V gene lost 0 bases and the J gene lost 0 bases, with 10 bases spanning the gap. Sample: peripheral blood, taken in the first trimester of pregnancy. The sequence derives from a female donor with multiple sclerosis, enrolled in a pregnancy study. The chain employs TRBV5-1 and TRBJ1-3; maybe TRBD1 (5 bases). The CDR3 nucleotides read TGCGCCAGCAGCTTGGCGGGGGGGATCTCTGGAAACACCATATATTTT. This translates into CASSLAGGISGNTIYF. The variable domain in full, completed from reference TRBV5-1 and TRBJ1-3, reads KAGVTQTPRYLIKTRGQQVTLSCSPISGHRSVSWYQQTPGQGLQFLFEYFSETQRNKGNFPGRFSGRQFSNSRSEMNVSTLELGDSALYLCASSLAGGISGNTIYFGEGSWLTVV.